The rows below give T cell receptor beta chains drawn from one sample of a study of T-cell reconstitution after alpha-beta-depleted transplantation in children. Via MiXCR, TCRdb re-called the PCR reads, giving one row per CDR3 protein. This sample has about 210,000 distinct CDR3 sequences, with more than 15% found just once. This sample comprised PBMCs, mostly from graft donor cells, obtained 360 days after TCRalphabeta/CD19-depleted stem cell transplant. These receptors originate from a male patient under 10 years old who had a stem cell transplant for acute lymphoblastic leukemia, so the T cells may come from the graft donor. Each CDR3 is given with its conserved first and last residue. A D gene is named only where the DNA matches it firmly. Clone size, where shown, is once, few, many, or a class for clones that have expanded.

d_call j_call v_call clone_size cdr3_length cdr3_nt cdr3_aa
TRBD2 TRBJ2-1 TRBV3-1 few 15 TGTGCCAGCAGCCAAGTAGGGCTAGCGGGAAATGAGCAGTTCTTC CASSQVGLAGNEQFF
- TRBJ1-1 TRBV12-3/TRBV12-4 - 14 TGTGCCAGCAGTACCCGTGTTGGCCCGGGTGAAGCTTTCTTT CASSTRVGPGEAFF
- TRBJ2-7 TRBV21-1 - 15 TGTGCCAGCAGCAAAGAGGCAGGGAGGCCTATCGAGCAGTACTTC CASSKEAGRPIEQYF
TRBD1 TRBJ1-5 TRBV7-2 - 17 TGTGCCAGCAGCACAGGGACAGGGAGGCTGAGCAATCAGCCCCAGCATTTT CASSTGTGRLSNQPQHF
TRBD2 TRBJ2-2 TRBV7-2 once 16 TGTGCCAGCAGCTTAGGGCGGGGGGGCAGTTACGGGGAGCTGTTTTTT CASSLGRGGSYGELFF
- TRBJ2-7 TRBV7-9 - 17 TGTGCCAGCAGCCCCAGCGGGCAGAAGATCATGAGGGGTGAGCAGTACTTC CASSPSGQKIMRGEQYF
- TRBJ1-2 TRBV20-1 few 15 TGCAGTGCTAGAGTCGCGGGAACGTCCGGCTATGGCTACACCTTC CSARVAGTSGYGYTF
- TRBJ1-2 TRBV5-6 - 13 TGTGCCAGCAGGGAAGGGACACCGGGAGGCTACACCTTC CASREGTPGGYTF
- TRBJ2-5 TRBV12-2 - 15 TGTGCAAGTCGCCCCCCGGGACAGGGCGGAGGGTCCCAGTACTTC CASRPPGQGGGSQYF
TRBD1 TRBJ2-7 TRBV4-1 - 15 TGCGCCAGCAGCCAAGGGACAGGGCTACCCTACGAGCAGTACTTC CASSQGTGLPYEQYF
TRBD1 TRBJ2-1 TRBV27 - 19 TGTGCCAGTAGTTACGGCAGGGGGCTTCTTTTTGTCTCCTACAATGAGCAGTTCTTC CASSYGRGLLFVSYNEQFF
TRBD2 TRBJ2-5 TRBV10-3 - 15 TGTGCCATCAGTACTGGACTAGCGGGGGAGGAGACCCAGTACTTC CAISTGLAGEETQYF
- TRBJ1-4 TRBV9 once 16 TGTGCCAGCAGCGTAGCTCCTGGCGCAGGGGATGAAAAACTGTTTTTT CASSVAPGAGDEKLFF
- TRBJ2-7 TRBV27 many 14 TGTGCCAGCAGCCTTAATTCGGACATCTACGAGCAGTACTTC CASSLNSDIYEQYF
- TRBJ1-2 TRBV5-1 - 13 TGCGCCAGCAGCTTGGATGGGGTAATGGGCTACACCTTC CASSLDGVMGYTF
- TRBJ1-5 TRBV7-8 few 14 TGTGCCAGCAGCCGAGGGGCGAGCAATCAGCCCCAGCATTTT CASSRGASNQPQHF
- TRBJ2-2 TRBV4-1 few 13 TGCGCCAGCAGCCAAGTAGGGTCCGGGGAGCTGTTTTTT CASSQVGSGELFF
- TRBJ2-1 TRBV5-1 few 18 TGCGCCAGCAGCTTGGTGGCCGATCCAGGGCCGTTACTCAATGAGCAGTTCTTC CASSLVADPGPLLNEQFF
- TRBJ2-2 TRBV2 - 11 TGTGCCAGCAAGCCTAGCGGGGAGCTGTTTTTT CASKPSGELFF
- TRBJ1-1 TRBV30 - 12 TGTGCCTGGACCACGGGGCCCACTGAAGCTTTCTTT CAWTTGPTEAFF
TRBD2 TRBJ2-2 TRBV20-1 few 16 TGCAGTGCTAGAGATCCAGCGGGAACGAACACCGGGGAGCTGTTTTTT CSARDPAGTNTGELFF
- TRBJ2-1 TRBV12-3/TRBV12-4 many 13 TGTGCCAGCAGTTTTGTCTCCTACAATGAGCAGTTCTTC CASSFVSYNEQFF
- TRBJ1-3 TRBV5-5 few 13 TGTGCCAGCAGCTCTCCAGTTGGAAACACCATATATTTT CASSSPVGNTIYF
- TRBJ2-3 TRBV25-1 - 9 TGTGCCAGCGGGAATACGCAGTATTTT CASGNTQYF
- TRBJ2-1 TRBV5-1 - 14 TGCGCCAGCAGCCCCGGGACACCAAACAATGAGCAGTTCTTC CASSPGTPNNEQFF
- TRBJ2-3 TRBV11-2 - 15 TGTGCCAGCAGCCCCCTAGGGGGGGCGGGAGATACGCAGTATTTT CASSPLGGAGDTQYF
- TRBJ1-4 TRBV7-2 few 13 TGTGCCAGCAGCTTTGACTTCGACGAAAAACTGTTTTTT CASSFDFDEKLFF
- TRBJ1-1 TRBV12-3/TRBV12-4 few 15 TGTGCCAGCAGTTTCCCCAGGCGGGTGAACACTGAAGCTTTCTTT CASSFPRRVNTEAFF
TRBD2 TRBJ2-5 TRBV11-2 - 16 TGTGCCAGCAGCTTAGATCTCAAGCGGGGCGGAGAGACCCAGTACTTC CASSLDLKRGGETQYF
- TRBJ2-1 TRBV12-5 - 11 TGTGCTAGTGGTTTGGTATTATCCGAGTTCTTC CASGLVLSEFF
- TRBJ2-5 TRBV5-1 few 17 TGCGCCAGCAGCTTGGACCCCGGCCGGGGGCGTGGAGAGACCCAGTACTTC CASSLDPGRGRGETQYF
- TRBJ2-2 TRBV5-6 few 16 TGTGCCAGCAGCTTGGTGGTGACAGGAACCACCGGGGAGCTGTTTTTT CASSLVVTGTTGELFF
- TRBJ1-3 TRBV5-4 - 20 TGTGCCAGCAGCTTCGGTTTAGGATCCCCTCAGGTCCGAGATGGAAACACCATATATTTT CASSFGLGSPQVRDGNTIYF
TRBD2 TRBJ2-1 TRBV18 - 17 TGTGCCAGCTCACCATCGGTGGCCAGCGGGGGGGCCCTTGAGCAGTTCTTC CASSPSVASGGALEQFF
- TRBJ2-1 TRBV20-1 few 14 TGCAGTGCTAGAGATGGAGGAGCGAACGATGAGCAGTTCTTC CSARDGGANDEQFF
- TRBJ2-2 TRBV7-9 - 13 TGTGCCAGCAGCTCCCGACCCACCGGGGAGCTGTTTTTT CASSSRPTGELFF
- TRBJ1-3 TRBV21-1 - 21 TGTGCCAGCAGCTACCCCCTGTGGGCAGATCACTTACCACGCTCTGGAAACACCATATATTTT CASSYPLWADHLPRSGNTIYF
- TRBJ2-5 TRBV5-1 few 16 TGCGCCAGCAGCTCGCATTCCGGGAGCCTCCAAGAGACCCAGTACTTC CASSSHSGSLQETQYF
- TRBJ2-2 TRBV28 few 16 TGTGCCAGCAGTCCCCTTGTAGGGACGAACACCGGGGAGCTGTTTTTT CASSPLVGTNTGELFF
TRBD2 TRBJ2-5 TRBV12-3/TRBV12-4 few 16 TGTGCCAGCAGCAGAGCGGGGCGTGGGTACCAAGAGACCCAGTACTTC CASSRAGRGYQETQYF
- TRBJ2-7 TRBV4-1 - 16 TGCGCCAGCAGCCAAGAATCAGGGTCGGGGTTTTACGAGCAGTACTTC CASSQESGSGFYEQYF
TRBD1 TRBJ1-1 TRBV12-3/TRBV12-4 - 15 TGTGCCAGCAGTTACGCCGACAGGGGGAACACTGAAGCTTTCTTT CASSYADRGNTEAFF
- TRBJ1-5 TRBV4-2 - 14 TGTGCCAGCAGCCCGGACAGTTTCAATCAGCCCCAGCATTTT CASSPDSFNQPQHF
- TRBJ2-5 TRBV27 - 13 TGTGCCAGCAGTCGGACGAGGCCTGAGACCCAGTACTTC CASSRTRPETQYF
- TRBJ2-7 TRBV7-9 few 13 TGTGCCAGCATCGGCAGAAGCTTTGGCGAGCAGTACTTC CASIGRSFGEQYF
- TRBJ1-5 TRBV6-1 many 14 TGTGCGATTGGGAGTGGGGTTAGCAATCAGCCCCAGCATTTT CAIGSGVSNQPQHF
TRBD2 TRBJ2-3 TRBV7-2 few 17 TGTGCCAGCAGCCGTACTAGCGGGGGGACAAGGGCGAATACGCAGTATTTT CASSRTSGGTRANTQYF
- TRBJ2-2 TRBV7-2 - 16 TGTGCCAGCAGCTTCACTAGGGACATCGGTCACGGGGAGCTGTTTTTT CASSFTRDIGHGELFF
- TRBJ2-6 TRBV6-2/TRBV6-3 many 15 TGTGCCAGCAGTTCCGGGACATCTGGGGCCAACGTCCTGACTTTC CASSSGTSGANVLTF
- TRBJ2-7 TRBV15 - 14 TGTGCCACCAGCAGAGTGGACCCTCCCTACGAGCAGTACTTC CATSRVDPPYEQYF
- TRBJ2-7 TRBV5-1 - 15 TGCGCCAGCAGCTTATCGGGCAGGGAATCCTACGAGCAGTACTTC CASSLSGRESYEQYF